The 13 T cell receptor beta chains given below trace back to one sample, sequenced in a study of cytomegalovirus exposure and HLA in healthy donors. The PCR was carried out with 60 Vbeta primers and 13 Jbeta primers. Data came from immunoSEQ multiplex PCR; TCRdb stores just in-frame clones and leaves some out. The repertoire holds 180,000 or so clones, around 80% seen once, with around 1.4% in the top ten. Sequenced: PBMCs. The receptors come from a girl aged 10-17 years in good health and CMV-seropositive.

This clone occurred once. The chain links TRBV30 to TRBJ2-1; TRBD1 agrees at 9 bases. This CDR3 region has 15 residues. Germline-derived CDR1 and CDR2 are GTSNPN and SVGIG (reference sequence). V lost 7 bases to trimming and J lost 1 base; unmatched junction nucleotides: 8. CDR3 nucleotide sequence: TGTGCCTTGGGACAGGGACCCCTTTCCTACAATGAGCAGTTCTTC. This encodes CALGQGPLSYNEQFF.

V and J are TRBV19 and TRBJ1-5; D may be TRBD1 (6 bases). This CDR3 has 18 residues. Germline V CDR1 and CDR2: LNHDA, SQIVND (reference sequence). The ends were cut back, 5 bases at V and 4 bases at J, with 24 bases in the middle. CDR3 in DNA: TGTGCCAGTAGTTTTCAGGCCTTTCCAGGGGACCGAAATCAGCCCCAGCATTTT. Amino acid sequence: CASSFQAFPGDRNQPQHF.

The V gene is TRBV14, the J gene TRBJ1-2; 8 bases align to TRBD1. Germline-derived CDR1 and CDR2 are SGHDN and FVKESK. The length of the CDR3 is 16 residues. With V trimmed by 3 bases and J by 0 bases, 6 bases remained unmatched. The CDR3 here is CASSHQTGASNYGYTF. The CDR3 nucleotides are TGTGCCAGCAGCCATCAGACAGGGGCCTCTAACTATGGCTACACCTTC.

The CDR3 DNA reads TGTGCCATCAGTGACCCGGTAGCCAAAAACATTCAGTACTTC. This gives the protein CAISDPVAKNIQYF. V usage is TRBV10-3 and J usage is TRBJ2-4; D ambiguous. The CDR3 runs 14 residues. Between the trimmed V and J ends, which lost 3 bases and 0 bases, there was a span of 6 bases. Germline V gene data show CDR1 as ENHRY and CDR2 as SYGVKD.

The V and J genes are TRBV5-1 and TRBJ1-5; D perhaps matches TRBD1 (5 bases). V was trimmed by 0 bases and J by 3 bases, leaving 10 bases between them. From germline, CDR1 is SGHRS and CDR2 YFSETQ. The CDR3 length is 15 residues. CDR3 loop: CASSLAPGINQPQHF. DNA of the CDR3: TGCGCCAGCAGCTTGGCCCCAGGGATCAATCAGCCCCAGCATTTT.

The V gene is TRBV4-1, the J gene TRBJ2-2, with 8 positions matching TRBD1. The CDR3 extends over 15 amino acids. Germline CDR1 is MGHRA and CDR2 is YSYEKL. The V gene end was trimmed by 3 bases and the J gene end by 2 bases; junction bases not matched to a gene: 2. CDR3 sequence (DNA): TGCGCCAGCAGCCAGACAGGGGTTAACACCGGGGAGCTGTTTTTT. Amino acids: CASSQTGVNTGELFF.

The chain joins TRBV6-6 to TRBJ2-7; tentatively, D is TRBD2 (5 bases). CDR3 length: 14 residues. The V gene's germline CDR1 is MNHNY and CDR2 SVGAGI (reference sequence). V lost 6 bases, J lost 0 bases, and 12 bases lay in between. The CDR3 protein is CASRKSGDSYEQYF. The CDR3 nucleotides are TGTGCCAGCAGGAAAAGCGGAGACTCCTACGAGCAGTACTTC.

The chain has TRBV4-1 and TRBJ1-1; D ambiguous. Germline CDR1 is MGHRA and CDR2 is YSYEKL. The CDR3 has 14 residues. V lost 1 base to trimming and J lost 1 base, with 7 bases between them. DNA of the CDR3: TGCGCCAGCAGCCAAGGACTTACGAACACTGAAGCTTTCTTT. It encodes CASSQGLTNTEAFF.

V and J are TRBV6-5 and TRBJ1-4; D unresolved. Trimming shortened V by 11 bases and J by 8 bases, and 24 bases separated the two germline ends. The CDR3 sequence is 15 residues long. Germline CDR1 is MNHEY and CDR2 is SVGAGI. The CDR3 spells CAVGLNRAVLEKLFF. The CDR3 nucleotides are TGTGCCGTGGGCCTAAATAGAGCGGTTTTAGAAAAACTGTTTTTT.

The count of this clone is one. V and J are TRBV4-3 and TRBJ1-2, with D unresolved. There are 13 residues in the CDR3. Germline V gives CDR1 LGHNA, CDR2 YSLEER. With 3 bases removed from V and 3 bases from J, the gap between germline ends came to 8 bases. The CDR3 reads CASSQESDYGYTF. The DNA for the CDR3 is TGCGCCAGCAGCCAGGAGTCCGACTATGGCTACACCTTC.

This chain connects TRBV19 to TRBJ1-5; 8 nucleotides align to TRBD1. In germline, CDR1 is LNHDA, CDR2 SQIVND (reference sequence). The CDR3 spans 16 residues. J gave up 7 bases and V 7 bases, and 15 bases lay outside the gene matches. The CDR3 spells CASKVSTGEGRQPQHF. Here the CDR3 DNA reads TGTGCCAGTAAAGTCTCGACAGGGGAGGGTAGGCAGCCCCAGCATTTT.

This chain connects TRBV4-3 to TRBJ2-5; D possibly corresponds to TRBD2 (5 bases). The V gene's germline CDR1 is LGHNA and CDR2 YSLEER. Trimming removed 1 base at V and 1 base at J, with 10 bases between. This CDR3 spans 15 amino acids. CDR3: CASSQGNSAQETQYF. The DNA for the CDR3 is TGCGCCAGCAGCCAAGGCAATAGCGCCCAAGAGACCCAGTACTTC.

V usage is TRBV27 and J usage is TRBJ1-5, with 8 bases fitting TRBD1. The CDR3 extends over 14 amino acids. After removal of 5 bases from V and 7 bases from J, the junction contained 7 bases not matched to a gene. The V gene's germline CDR1 is MNHEY and CDR2 SMNVEV (reference sequence). CDR3 residues: CASSPGTGGQPQHF. As DNA, the CDR3 is TGTGCCAGCAGTCCCGGGACAGGAGGACAGCCCCAGCATTTT.